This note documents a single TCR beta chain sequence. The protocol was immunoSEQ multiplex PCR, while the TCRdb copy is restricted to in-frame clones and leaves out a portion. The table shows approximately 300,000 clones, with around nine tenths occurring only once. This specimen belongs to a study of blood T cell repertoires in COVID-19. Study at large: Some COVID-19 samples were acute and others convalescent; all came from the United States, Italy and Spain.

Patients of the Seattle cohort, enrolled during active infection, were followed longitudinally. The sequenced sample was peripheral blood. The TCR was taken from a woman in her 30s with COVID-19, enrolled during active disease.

The CDR3 loop is CASKRTGRNYGYTF. In DNA form, the CDR3 reads TGTGCCAGCAAGCGGACAGGGCGGAACTATGGCTACACCTTC. The rearrangement uses TRBV28 and TRBJ1-2, with TRBD1 identical over 8 bases. Germline CDR1 is MDHEN and CDR2 is SYDVKM. Germline trimming cut 7 bases from V and 2 bases from J; bases unmatched to any gene: 6. This CDR3 is built from 14 residues.